Listed below are T cell receptor beta chains from one sample, sequenced in a study of CD8 T cells in Susac syndrome. TCRdb ran MiXCR on the immunoSEQ multiplex PCR reads and lists one entry per CDR3 protein. The data show tens of thousands of distinct CDR3 sequences, with 90% to 95% seen just once and almost 0.55% held by the top ten. Sequenced material: CD8+ T cells from PBMCs. The receptors here all came from a human donor in good health. CDR3s include the opening cysteine and the closing phenylalanine or tryptophan. The D gene is left open where the match is weak. Rows give clone size only sometimes, using once, few, many, or a class for an expanded clone.

j_gene: TRBJ2-7; abundance: few; v_gene: TRBV15; d_gene: TRBD1; CDR3nt: TGTGCTACCAGCAGAGCTAAGGGGGCCGGCGAGCAGTACTTC; CDR3aa: CATSRAKGAGEQYF
j_gene: TRBJ2-5; abundance: -; v_gene: TRBV28; d_gene: -; CDR3nt: TGTGCCAGCACCGAAGAAGGACAAGAGACCCAGTACTTC; CDR3aa: CASTEEGQETQYF
j_gene: TRBJ2-1; abundance: -; v_gene: TRBV10-3; d_gene: -; CDR3nt: TGTGCCATCAAAAGGACGCAGTTCTTC; CDR3aa: CAIKRTQFF
j_gene: TRBJ1-2; abundance: -; v_gene: TRBV7-9; d_gene: -; CDR3nt: TGTGCCAGCAGCTTCTCCCCGCGGACCGGGGATGGCTACACCTTC; CDR3aa: CASSFSPRTGDGYTF
j_gene: TRBJ2-3; abundance: -; v_gene: TRBV7-2; d_gene: -; CDR3nt: TGTGCCAGCAGCTTCACAGATACGCAGTATTTT; CDR3aa: CASSFTDTQYF
j_gene: TRBJ1-2; abundance: -; v_gene: TRBV7-9; d_gene: -; CDR3nt: TGTGCCAGCAGCCAGGACAGCCCAACTAACTATGGCTACACCTTC; CDR3aa: CASSQDSPTNYGYTF
j_gene: TRBJ2-6; abundance: -; v_gene: TRBV19; d_gene: -; CDR3nt: TGTGCCAGTAGTATAGGGATTTGGTTCTCTGGGGCCAACGTCCTGACTTTC; CDR3aa: CASSIGIWFSGANVLTF
j_gene: TRBJ2-2; abundance: -; v_gene: TRBV24-1; d_gene: TRBD1; CDR3nt: TGTGCCACCAGTGATCCGGGACAGGACACCGGGGAGCTGTTTTTT; CDR3aa: CATSDPGQDTGELFF
j_gene: TRBJ2-7; abundance: -; v_gene: TRBV9; d_gene: -; CDR3nt: TGTGCCAGCAGCGCCGGACTGGAGTCCTCCTACGAGCAGTACTTC; CDR3aa: CASSAGLESSYEQYF
j_gene: TRBJ1-5; abundance: -; v_gene: TRBV15; d_gene: -; CDR3nt: TGTGCCACCAGCAGAGATTGGGCAGCCAATCAGCCCCAGCATTTT; CDR3aa: CATSRDWAANQPQHF
j_gene: TRBJ2-1; abundance: -; v_gene: TRBV27; d_gene: -; CDR3nt: TGTGCCAGCAGTTTGGCCGGGGCCAATGAGCAGTTCTTC; CDR3aa: CASSLAGANEQFF
j_gene: TRBJ2-4; abundance: once; v_gene: TRBV15; d_gene: -; CDR3nt: TGTGCCACCAGCACTTCCCGGGTGTCCAAAAACATTCAGTACTTC; CDR3aa: CATSTSRVSKNIQYF
j_gene: TRBJ1-5; abundance: -; v_gene: TRBV7-9; d_gene: -; CDR3nt: TGTGCCAGCAGCGAGGGGGGGTTGGATCAGCCCCAGCATTTT; CDR3aa: CASSEGGLDQPQHF
j_gene: TRBJ2-1; abundance: -; v_gene: TRBV27; d_gene: -; CDR3nt: TGTGCCAGCAGTTTATACAGACTAGGTCATGAGCAGTTCTTC; CDR3aa: CASSLYRLGHEQFF
j_gene: TRBJ2-5; abundance: -; v_gene: TRBV13; d_gene: -; CDR3nt: TGTGCCAGCAGCTTAGGGGCAAAACAAGAGACCCAGTACTTC; CDR3aa: CASSLGAKQETQYF
j_gene: TRBJ2-1; abundance: -; v_gene: TRBV4-1; d_gene: TRBD2; CDR3nt: TGCGCCAGCAGCCCGGGACTAGCGGGAGCCCTTGAGCAGTTCTTC; CDR3aa: CASSPGLAGALEQFF
j_gene: TRBJ2-3; abundance: -; v_gene: TRBV4-1; d_gene: -; CDR3nt: TGCGCCACCCGAGGCACAGATACGCAGTATTTT; CDR3aa: CATRGTDTQYF
j_gene: TRBJ2-3; abundance: -; v_gene: TRBV29-1; d_gene: TRBD1; CDR3nt: TGCAGCGTTGAAGATCTGCACCGGGACAGGGTTACAGTTACGCAGTATTTT; CDR3aa: CSVEDLHRDRVTVTQYF
j_gene: TRBJ2-1; abundance: -; v_gene: TRBV23-1; d_gene: TRBD1; CDR3nt: TGCGCCAGCAGTCCTCGGACAGGGGGGGACAATGAGCAGTTCTTC; CDR3aa: CASSPRTGGDNEQFF
j_gene: TRBJ2-7; abundance: -; v_gene: TRBV19; d_gene: -; CDR3nt: TGTGCCAGTAGTATCAGGGACTCCTACGAGCAGTACTTC; CDR3aa: CASSIRDSYEQYF
j_gene: TRBJ1-1; abundance: -; v_gene: TRBV5-1; d_gene: -; CDR3nt: TGCGCCACCCAAGTCGGGAACACTGAAGCTTTCTTT; CDR3aa: CATQVGNTEAFF
j_gene: TRBJ2-7; abundance: once; v_gene: TRBV7-9; d_gene: TRBD1; CDR3nt: TGTGCCAGCAGCACGACAGGGGGCTCCTACGAGCAGTACTTC; CDR3aa: CASSTTGGSYEQYF
j_gene: TRBJ2-1; abundance: -; v_gene: TRBV27; d_gene: TRBD2; CDR3nt: TGTGCCAGCAGTTTAGGGACTACAAACCTCAATGAGCAGTTCTTC; CDR3aa: CASSLGTTNLNEQFF
j_gene: TRBJ1-5; abundance: once; v_gene: TRBV7-8; d_gene: TRBD1; CDR3nt: TGTGCCAGCAGCCTTACAGGGGCCCGAGACAATCAGCCCCAGCATTTT; CDR3aa: CASSLTGARDNQPQHF
j_gene: TRBJ1-5; abundance: -; v_gene: TRBV10-3; d_gene: -; CDR3nt: TGTGCCATCAGCCTCTCAGGGGTAGATAGCAATCAGCCCCAGCATTTT; CDR3aa: CAISLSGVDSNQPQHF
j_gene: TRBJ2-1; abundance: once; v_gene: TRBV29-1; d_gene: -; CDR3nt: TGCAGCGTTGAAAGAGGTGGCCCGTACAGCACCAATGAGCAGTTCTTC; CDR3aa: CSVERGGPYSTNEQFF
j_gene: TRBJ1-5; abundance: -; v_gene: TRBV29-1; d_gene: -; CDR3nt: TGCAGCGTTGAAGATAAGGGACAGCCCCAGCATTTT; CDR3aa: CSVEDKGQPQHF
j_gene: TRBJ1-5; abundance: -; v_gene: TRBV2; d_gene: -; CDR3nt: TGTGCCAGCAGTGCCATGGGGACGAGCAATCAGCCCCAGCATTTT; CDR3aa: CASSAMGTSNQPQHF
j_gene: TRBJ2-7; abundance: -; v_gene: TRBV29-1; d_gene: -; CDR3nt: TGCAGCGTTCGCGACAACCAGGGCCTATACGAGCAGTACTTC; CDR3aa: CSVRDNQGLYEQYF
j_gene: TRBJ2-5; abundance: -; v_gene: TRBV4-1; d_gene: -; CDR3nt: TGCGCCAGCAGCCACCGGGGGAGGCGACTCCAAGAGACCCAGTACTTC; CDR3aa: CASSHRGRRLQETQYF
j_gene: TRBJ2-3; abundance: -; v_gene: TRBV27; d_gene: TRBD2; CDR3nt: TGTGCCAGCAGTCCGGGGACTAGCGGAGATACGCAGTATTTT; CDR3aa: CASSPGTSGDTQYF
j_gene: TRBJ2-5; abundance: -; v_gene: TRBV21-1; d_gene: -; CDR3nt: TGTGCCAGCAGCAAAGCCCTAAGGGGGGGGCGAGAGACCCAGTACTTC; CDR3aa: CASSKALRGGRETQYF
j_gene: TRBJ1-1; abundance: -; v_gene: TRBV4-2; d_gene: -; CDR3nt: TGTGCCAGCAGTTACCAGGGTAACACTGAAGCTTTCTTT; CDR3aa: CASSYQGNTEAFF